Detailed here is one TCR beta chain. This clone was counted once. This receptor's antigen is unknown. Base qualities are not at hand, and no much larger clone is one base apart. TCRbeta CDR3 regions were amplified from genomic DNA by means of the immunoSEQ Assay, a bias-controlled multiplex PCR. Per the authors' processing: The number of nucleated cells in each sample was estimated by amplification of reference gene primers within the assay. To quantify the absolute abundance of each unique TCRbeta CDR3 rearrangement, sequence reads were collapsed and filtered. Productive Simpson clonality was computed per sample as the square root of Simpson's diversity index over productive rearrangements. TCRdb took over this immuneACCESS table, retaining in-frame rearrangements with V and J assigned. Such tables are incomplete; in checked studies, under half of the missing clones stem from an unresolved V gene, and the remainder is unexplained. D and trimming come from the DNA, and the V and J calls and clone size come from that table. The sample has about 220,000 clones on record, about 85% of them singletons. 2.9% of the sample comes from the top ten.

The source of the sample is a study of blood T cell repertoires in COVID-19 (dated by TCRdb to the early 2020s). Study-wide context: Samples covering the acute and convalescent phases of COVID-19 were provided by collaborators in the United States, Italy and Spain. The dataset comprised deeply sampled blood TCRbeta repertoires from subjects exposed to, actively infected with, or recovered from COVID-19. The material from the prospective study consisted of cDNA or gDNA derived from T cells, B-cell-depleted T cells, or PBMCs. Where HLA class I and class II types were available, the types were taken from metadata supplied by the sample provider, not from assay-based typing. The repertoires were released in a freely available public database meant as a resource for research on the immune response to SARS-CoV-2. Samples came from the ongoing ImmuneRACE study (first 160 participants) plus 1,254 subjects from 6 global collaborators. The sample metadata nearly always contained a de-identified subject ID, COVID-19 status, age in years and sex.

A second Seattle source provided samples from volunteer blood donors who had recovered from COVID-19. The collaborating institutions used their own protocols to collect whole blood in K2EDTA tubes. Collaborator samples were shipped for TCRbeta analysis as frozen whole blood, isolated PBMCs, or DNA extracted from either sample type. The paper's findings and limits, for the study overall: How much clinical and demographic metadata was included differed by source and by participant, and the metadata was provided uncurated.

Its CDR3 holds 15 amino acids, cysteine through phenylalanine. Left in the record is the CDR3 DNA by itself, 45 bases read in frame from the first base. CDR1 and CDR2, looked up from the germline V gene (reference sequence), are MNHNY and SVGAGI. V is cut by 4 bases and J by 6 bases, and the space between the germline ends is 17 bases. This TCR came from a man aged 45-65 years who had recovered from COVID-19. The sample comprised peripheral blood. Recombination connected TRBV6-6 to TRBJ2-3, with TRBD2 tentatively as D gene (5 bases match). The CDR3 region: CASSSSTPGYDTQYF. The sequenced DNA is TGTGCCAGCAGTTCCTCGACACCGGGGTATGATACGCAGTATTTT.